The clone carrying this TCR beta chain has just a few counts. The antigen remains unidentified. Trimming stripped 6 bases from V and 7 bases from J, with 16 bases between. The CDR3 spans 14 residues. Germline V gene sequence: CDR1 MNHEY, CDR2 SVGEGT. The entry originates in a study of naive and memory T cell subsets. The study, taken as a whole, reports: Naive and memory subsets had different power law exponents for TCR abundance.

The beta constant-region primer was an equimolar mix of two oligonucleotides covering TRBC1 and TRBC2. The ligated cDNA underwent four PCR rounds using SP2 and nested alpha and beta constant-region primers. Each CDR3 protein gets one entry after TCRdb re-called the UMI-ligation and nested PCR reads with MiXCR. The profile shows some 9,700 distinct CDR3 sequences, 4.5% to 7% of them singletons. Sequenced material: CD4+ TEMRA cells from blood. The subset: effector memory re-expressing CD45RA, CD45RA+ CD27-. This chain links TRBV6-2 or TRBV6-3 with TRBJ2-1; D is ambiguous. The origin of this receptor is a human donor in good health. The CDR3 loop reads CASSHTPLPNEQFF. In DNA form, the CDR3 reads TGTGCCAGCAGCCACACGCCCCTTCCAAATGAGCAGTTCTTC.